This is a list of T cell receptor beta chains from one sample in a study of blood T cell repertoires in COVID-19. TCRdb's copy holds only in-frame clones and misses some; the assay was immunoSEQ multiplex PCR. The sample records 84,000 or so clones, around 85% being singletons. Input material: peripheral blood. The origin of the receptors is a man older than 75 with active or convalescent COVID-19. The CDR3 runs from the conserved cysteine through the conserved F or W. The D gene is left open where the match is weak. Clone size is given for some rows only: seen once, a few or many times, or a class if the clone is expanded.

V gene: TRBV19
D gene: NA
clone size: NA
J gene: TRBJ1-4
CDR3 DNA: TGTGCCAGTAGTATCCGCCTTGGGGGGGATGGTGAAAAACTGTTTTTT
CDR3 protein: CASSIRLGGDGEKLFF

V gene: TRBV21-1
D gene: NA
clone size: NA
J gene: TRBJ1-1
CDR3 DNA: TGTGCCAGCAGCAACTCCTTCCGGGACAGGACCGGGGGCACTGAAGCTTTCTTT
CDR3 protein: CASSNSFRDRTGGTEAFF

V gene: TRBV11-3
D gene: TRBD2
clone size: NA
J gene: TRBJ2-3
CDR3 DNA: TGTGCCAGCAGCTTATCTCTAGCGGGAGGACTTAGCACAGATACGCAGTATTTT
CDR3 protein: CASSLSLAGGLSTDTQYF

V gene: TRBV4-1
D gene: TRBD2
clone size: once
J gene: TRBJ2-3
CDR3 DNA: TGCGCCAGCAGCCAAGATCCTAGCGGTGCATCTTATACGCAGTATTTT
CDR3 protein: CASSQDPSGASYTQYF

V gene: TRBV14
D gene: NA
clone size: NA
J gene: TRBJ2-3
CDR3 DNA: TGTGCCAGCAGCCAAGGGACTTACGCCACAGATACGCAGTATTTT
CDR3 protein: CASSQGTYATDTQYF

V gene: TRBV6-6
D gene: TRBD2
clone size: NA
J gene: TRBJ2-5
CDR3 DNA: TGTGCCAGCAGAAGCGGGGGGAGCCAAGAGACCCAGTACTTC
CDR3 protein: CASRSGGSQETQYF

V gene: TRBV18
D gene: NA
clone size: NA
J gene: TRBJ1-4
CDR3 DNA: TGTGCCAGCTCAAAAGGGGTAGCCGAAAAACTGTTTTTT
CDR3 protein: CASSKGVAEKLFF

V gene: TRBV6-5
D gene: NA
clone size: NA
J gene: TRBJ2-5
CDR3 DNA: TGTGCCAGCAGTTTCAGGACGAGGACTCAAGAGACCCAGTACTTC
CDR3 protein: CASSFRTRTQETQYF

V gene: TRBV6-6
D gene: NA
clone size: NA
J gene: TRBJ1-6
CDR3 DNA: TGTGCCAGCAGTTACTCGTCAGGGAGGATTAATTCACCCCTCCACTTT
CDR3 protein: CASSYSSGRINSPLHF

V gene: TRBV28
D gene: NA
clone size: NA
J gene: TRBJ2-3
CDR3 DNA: TGTGCCAGCCTCGGGACACCCACAGATACGCAGTATTTT
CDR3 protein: CASLGTPTDTQYF

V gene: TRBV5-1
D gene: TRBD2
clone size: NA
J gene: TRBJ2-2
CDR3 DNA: TGCGCCAGCAGGACGGGGACTAGCGGGGGGATCGGGGAGCTGTTTTTT
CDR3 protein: CASRTGTSGGIGELFF

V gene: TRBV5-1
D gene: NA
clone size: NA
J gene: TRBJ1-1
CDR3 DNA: TGCGCCAGCAGCTTGATGGAGGGCCTCGCTGAAGCTTTCTTT
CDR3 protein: CASSLMEGLAEAFF

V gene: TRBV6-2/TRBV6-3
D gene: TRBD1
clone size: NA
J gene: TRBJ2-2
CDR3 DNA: TGTGCCAGCAGTCCCGGGACAGCATCCTTAACCGGGGAGCTGTTTTTT
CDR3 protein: CASSPGTASLTGELFF

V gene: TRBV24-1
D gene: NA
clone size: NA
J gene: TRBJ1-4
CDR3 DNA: TGTGCCACCAGTGATCAGAATGAAAAACTGTTTTTT
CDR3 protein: CATSDQNEKLFF

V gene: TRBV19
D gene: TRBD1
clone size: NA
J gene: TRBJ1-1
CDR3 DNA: TGTGCCAGTAGTCAGGGGGCTAGGACTGAAGCTTTCTTT
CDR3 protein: CASSQGARTEAFF

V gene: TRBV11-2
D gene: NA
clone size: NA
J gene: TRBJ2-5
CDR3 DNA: TGTGCCAGCAGCCCGACTGCCCGGCCGACCCAGTACTTC
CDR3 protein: CASSPTARPTQYF

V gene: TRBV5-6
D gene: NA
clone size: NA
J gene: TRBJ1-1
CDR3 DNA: TGTGCCAGCAGCCCCTGGGGACACCAGAACACTGAAGCTTTCTTT
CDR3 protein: CASSPWGHQNTEAFF

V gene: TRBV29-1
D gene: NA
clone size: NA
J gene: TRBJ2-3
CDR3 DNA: TGCAGCGTTGGGGGGGGCTTTGAAGATACGCAGTATTTT
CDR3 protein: CSVGGGFEDTQYF

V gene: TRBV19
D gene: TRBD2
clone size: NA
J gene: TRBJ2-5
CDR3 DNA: TGTGCCAGTAGTATAGCGGTGCGGGGGGGCCGAGAGACCCAGTACTTC
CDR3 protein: CASSIAVRGGRETQYF

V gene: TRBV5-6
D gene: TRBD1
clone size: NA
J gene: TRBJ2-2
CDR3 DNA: TGTGCCAGCAGCCTACCCGGGACAGTAACGAACACCGGGGAGCTGTTTTTT
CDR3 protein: CASSLPGTVTNTGELFF

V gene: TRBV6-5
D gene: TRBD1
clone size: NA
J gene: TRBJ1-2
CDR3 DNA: TGTGCCAGCAGACCCCCGGGGACAGGACGTGGCTACACCTTC
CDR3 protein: CASRPPGTGRGYTF

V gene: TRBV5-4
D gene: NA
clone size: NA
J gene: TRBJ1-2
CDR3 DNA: TGTGCCAGCAGCGGCCAGGTTGAACTCTATGGCTACACCTTC
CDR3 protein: CASSGQVELYGYTF

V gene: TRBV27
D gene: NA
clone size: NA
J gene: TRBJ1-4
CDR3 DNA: TGTGCCAGCAGTTCAAAGACCGCGGGGAGGCGTGAAAAACTGTTTTTT
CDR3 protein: CASSSKTAGRREKLFF

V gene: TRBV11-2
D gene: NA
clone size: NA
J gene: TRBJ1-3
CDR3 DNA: TGTGCCAGCAGCTTAGGATTGCAGAACACCATATATTTT
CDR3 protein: CASSLGLQNTIYF

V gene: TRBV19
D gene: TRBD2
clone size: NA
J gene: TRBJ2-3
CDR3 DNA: TGTGCCAGTAGTATTCTTCCAGCGGGAGTTTCAGATACGCAGTATTTT
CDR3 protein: CASSILPAGVSDTQYF

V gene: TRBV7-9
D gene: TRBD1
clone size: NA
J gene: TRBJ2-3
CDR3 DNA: TGTGCCAGCAGCCCTGGACAGGCTCGCACAGATACGCAGTATTTT
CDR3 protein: CASSPGQARTDTQYF

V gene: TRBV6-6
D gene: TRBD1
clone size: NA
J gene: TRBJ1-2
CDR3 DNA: TGTGCCAGCAGTTTTGACAGGGGCCTTGGCTACACCTTC
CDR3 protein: CASSFDRGLGYTF